This T cell receptor beta chain was sequenced in a study of PD-1 blockade in classical Hodgkin lymphoma. This CDR3 spans 15 amino acids. Between the trimmed V and J ends, which lost 1 base and 0 bases, there was a span of 10 bases. Germline CDR1 reads SGHVS; CDR2 reads FNYEAQ. All trial patients relapsed after autologous stem cell transplantation. Magnetic negative selection of thawed PBMCs yielded the CD8+ T cells. TCRdb's table, derived via immunoSEQ multiplex PCR, lists solely in-frame clones and lacks some. This sample yields 5,500 to 7,500 clones, of which approximately 54% are seen a single time; roughly 15% belongs to the top ten. In this sample, this clone turned up a few times.

This receptor was obtained from a human donor with classical Hodgkin lymphoma. The chain links TRBV7-6 to TRBJ2-7, with D perhaps matching TRBD1 (5 bases). Source: CD8+ T cells from blood, taken at baseline. The CDR3 loop reads CASSLDLDSSYEQYF. For the CDR3, the DNA is TGTGCCAGCAGCTTAGACCTCGACAGCTCCTACGAGCAGTACTTC.